The clone carrying this T cell receptor beta chain was detected once. Authors' analysis steps: It was from reference gene primer amplification that nucleated cell counts were estimated. Sequenced by immunoSEQ multiplex PCR; TCRdb stores in-frame clones only, minus some. The V and J calls and clone size are taken from that table; D and trimming were inferred from the DNA. The sample carries roughly 60,000 clones, 85% recorded once. This sample stems from a study of blood T cell repertoires in COVID-19. The overall study: The analysed material was cDNA or gDNA that came from T cells, B-cell-depleted T cells, or PBMCs.

Germline V gene lookup returns CDR1 MNHNS and CDR2 SASEGT. With 3 bases clipped from V and 0 bases from J, the junction kept 9 bases outside the gene matches. The CDR3 runs to 18 residues. This sequence was found in a human donor in a cohort sampled during active COVID-19. Specimen: peripheral blood. V and J are TRBV6-1 and TRBJ1-5; 9 nucleotides line up with TRBD1. This CDR3 reads CASSDTGTGLYSNQPQHF. The CDR3 DNA reads as TGTGCCAGCAGTGATACCGGGACAGGGCTATATAGCAATCAGCCCCAGCATTTT.